This T cell receptor beta chain appears in the sequencing data of a study of Tregs in tolerant kidney transplant recipients. Study outcomes and limitations: Few patients were studied, so findings need validation in larger groups. Tolerant patients' donor-specific Tregs expanded beyond overall Tregs, suggesting antigen-driven growth.

Related graft donors supplied nonmyeloablative bone marrow transplants, and mixed chimerism was transient. CD4+CD25+CD127- Tregs, CD4+CD25- non-Tregs, CD4 and CD8 cells were sorted. Generated by immunoSEQ multiplex PCR, the TCRdb table keeps only in-frame clones and is missing some. Counted here are about 81,000 clones, 75% to 95% occurring once; the ten biggest clones make up around 1.5%. Deletions cut 4 bases from V and 4 bases from J, with 16 bases between. CDR1 and CDR2 from the germline V gene are SQVTM and ANQGSEA. CDR3 length equals 14 residues. Turning to this clone: What it recognizes is unknown.

The chain uses TRBV29-1 and TRBJ1-2; D uncertain. The specimen comprised CD4+ T cells from blood (PBMCs), sampled 24 months after the transplant. This receptor was identified in a human patient who received a combined kidney and bone marrow transplant. The T cells may come from the graft donor. CDR3 sequence (DNA): TGCAGCGTTGGGTTGGTAGGCAGCGGCTATGGCTACACCTTC. Translation gives CSVGLVGSGYGYTF.